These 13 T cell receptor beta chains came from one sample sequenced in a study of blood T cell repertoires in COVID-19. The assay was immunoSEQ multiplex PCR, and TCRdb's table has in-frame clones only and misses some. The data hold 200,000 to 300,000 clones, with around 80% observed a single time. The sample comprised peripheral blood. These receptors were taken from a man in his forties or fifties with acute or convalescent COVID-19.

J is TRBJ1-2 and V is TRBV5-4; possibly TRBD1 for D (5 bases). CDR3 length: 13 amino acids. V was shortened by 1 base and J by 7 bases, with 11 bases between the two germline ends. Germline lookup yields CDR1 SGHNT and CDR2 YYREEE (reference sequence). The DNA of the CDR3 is TGTGCCAGCAGCTTGAAACGGGGGATTGGCTACACCTTC. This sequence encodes CASSLKRGIGYTF.

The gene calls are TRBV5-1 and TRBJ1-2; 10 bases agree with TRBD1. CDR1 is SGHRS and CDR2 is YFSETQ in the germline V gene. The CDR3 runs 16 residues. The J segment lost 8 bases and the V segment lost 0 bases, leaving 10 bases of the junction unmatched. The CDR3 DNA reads TGCGCCAGCAGCTTGGCCGTTGTAGGGACAGGGGACGGCTACACCTTC. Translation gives CASSLAVVGTGDGYTF.

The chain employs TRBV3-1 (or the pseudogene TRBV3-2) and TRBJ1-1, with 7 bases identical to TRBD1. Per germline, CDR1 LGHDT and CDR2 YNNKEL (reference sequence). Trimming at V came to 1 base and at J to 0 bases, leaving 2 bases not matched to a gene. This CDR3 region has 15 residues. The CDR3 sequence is CASSQADRVNTEAFF. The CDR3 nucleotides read TGTGCCAGCAGCCAAGCAGACAGGGTGAACACTGAAGCTTTCTTT.

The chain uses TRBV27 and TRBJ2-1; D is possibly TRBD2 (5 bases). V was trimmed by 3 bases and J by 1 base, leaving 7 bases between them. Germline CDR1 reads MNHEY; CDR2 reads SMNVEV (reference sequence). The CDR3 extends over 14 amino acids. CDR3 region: CASSFRGSYNEQFF. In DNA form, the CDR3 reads TGTGCCAGCAGTTTTCGCGGGTCCTACAATGAGCAGTTCTTC.

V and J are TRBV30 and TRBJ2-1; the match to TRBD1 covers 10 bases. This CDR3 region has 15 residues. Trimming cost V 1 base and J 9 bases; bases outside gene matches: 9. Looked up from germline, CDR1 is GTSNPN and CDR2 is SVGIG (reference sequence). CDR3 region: CAWSGDRGLGGEQFF. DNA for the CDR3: TGTGCCTGGAGTGGAGACAGGGGGCTCGGGGGTGAGCAGTTCTTC.

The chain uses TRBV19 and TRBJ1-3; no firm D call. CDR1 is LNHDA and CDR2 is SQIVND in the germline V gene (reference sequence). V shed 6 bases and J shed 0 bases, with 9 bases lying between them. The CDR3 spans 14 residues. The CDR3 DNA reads TGTGCCAGTAGGACTCAGCTCTCTGGAAACACCATATATTTT. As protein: CASRTQLSGNTIYF.

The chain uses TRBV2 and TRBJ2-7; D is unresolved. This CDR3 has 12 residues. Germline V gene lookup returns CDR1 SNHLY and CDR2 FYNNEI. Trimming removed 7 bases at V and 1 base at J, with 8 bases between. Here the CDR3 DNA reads TGTGCCAGCACTGGCGGATCCTACGAGCAGTACTTC. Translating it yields CASTGGSYEQYF.

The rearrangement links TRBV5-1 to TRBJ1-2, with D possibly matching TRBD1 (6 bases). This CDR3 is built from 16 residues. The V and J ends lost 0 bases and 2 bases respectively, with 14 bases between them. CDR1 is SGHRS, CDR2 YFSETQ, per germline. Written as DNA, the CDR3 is TGCGCCAGCAGCTTGGCCTTGGGGGCTAGCAACTATGGCTACACCTTC. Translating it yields CASSLALGASNYGYTF. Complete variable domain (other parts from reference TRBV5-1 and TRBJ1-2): KAGVTQTPRYLIKTRGQQVTLSCSPISGHRSVSWYQQTPGQGLQFLFEYFSETQRNKGNFPGRFSGRQFSNSRSEMNVSTLELGDSALYLCASSLALGASNYGYTFGSGTRLTVV.

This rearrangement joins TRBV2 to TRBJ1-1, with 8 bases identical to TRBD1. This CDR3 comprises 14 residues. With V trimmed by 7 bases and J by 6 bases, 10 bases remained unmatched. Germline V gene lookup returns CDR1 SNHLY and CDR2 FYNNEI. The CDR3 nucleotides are TGTGCCAGCAACAGACAGGGGCTGGGCTCTGAAGCTTTCTTT. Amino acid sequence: CASNRQGLGSEAFF.

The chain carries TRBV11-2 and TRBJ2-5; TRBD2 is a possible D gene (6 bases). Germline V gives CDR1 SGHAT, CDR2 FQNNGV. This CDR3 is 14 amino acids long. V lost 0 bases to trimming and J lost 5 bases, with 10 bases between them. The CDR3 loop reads CASSLDLGRETQYF. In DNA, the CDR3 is TGTGCCAGCAGCTTAGATTTAGGGAGGGAGACCCAGTACTTC. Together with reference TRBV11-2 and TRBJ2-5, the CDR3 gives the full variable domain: EAGVAQSPRYKIIEKRQSVAFWCNPISGHATLYWYQQILGQGPKLLIQFQNNGVVDDSQLPKDRFSAERLKGVDSTLKIQPAKLEDSAVYLCASSLDLGRETQYFGPGTRLLVL.

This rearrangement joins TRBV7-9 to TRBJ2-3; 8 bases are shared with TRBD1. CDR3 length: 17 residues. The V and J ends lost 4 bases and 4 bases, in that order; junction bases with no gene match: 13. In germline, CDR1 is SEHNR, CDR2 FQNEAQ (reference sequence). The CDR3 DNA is TGTGCCAGCAGCTCCCCAGACAGGGGCTTTTTTTCAGATACGCAGTATTTT. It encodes CASSSPDRGFFSDTQYF.

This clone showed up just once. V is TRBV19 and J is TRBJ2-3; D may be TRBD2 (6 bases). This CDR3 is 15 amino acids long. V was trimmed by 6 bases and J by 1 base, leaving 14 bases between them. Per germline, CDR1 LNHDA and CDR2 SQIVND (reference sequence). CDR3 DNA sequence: TGTGCCAGTAGGGGACTCGGCCGGGGCACAGATACGCAGTATTTT. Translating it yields CASRGLGRGTDTQYF. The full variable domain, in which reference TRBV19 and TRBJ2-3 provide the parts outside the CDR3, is DGGITQSPKYLFRKEGQNVTLSCEQNLNHDAMYWYRQDPGQGLRLIYYSQIVNDFQKGDIAEGYSVSREKKESFPLTVTSAQKNPTAFYLCASRGLGRGTDTQYFGPGTRLTVL.

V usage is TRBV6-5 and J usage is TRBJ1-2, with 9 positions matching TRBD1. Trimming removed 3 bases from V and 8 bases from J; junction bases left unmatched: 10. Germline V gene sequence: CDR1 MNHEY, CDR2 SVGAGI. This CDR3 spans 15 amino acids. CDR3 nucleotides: TGTGCCAGCAGTTATAGCCCGGGACAGGGCGAAGGCTACACCTTC. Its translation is CASSYSPGQGEGYTF.